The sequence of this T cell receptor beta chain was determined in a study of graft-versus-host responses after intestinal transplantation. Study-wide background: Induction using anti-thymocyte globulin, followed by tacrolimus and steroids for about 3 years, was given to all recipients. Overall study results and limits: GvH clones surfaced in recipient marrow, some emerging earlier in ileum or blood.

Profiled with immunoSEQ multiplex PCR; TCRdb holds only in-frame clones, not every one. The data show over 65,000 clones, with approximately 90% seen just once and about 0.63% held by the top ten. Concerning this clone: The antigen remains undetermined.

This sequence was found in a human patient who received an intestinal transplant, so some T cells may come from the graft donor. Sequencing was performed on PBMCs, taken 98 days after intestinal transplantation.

The CDR3 DNA reads TGCAGCGTTGAAGATCCTACTACTCTTAAGAACACCGGGGAGCTGTTTTTT. Translated: CSVEDPTTLKNTGELFF. The chain has TRBV29-1 and TRBJ2-2, with D uncertain. Trimming shortened V by 0 bases and J by 1 base, and 15 bases separated the two germline ends. In germline, CDR1 is SQVTM, CDR2 ANQGSEA. The CDR3 runs 17 residues.